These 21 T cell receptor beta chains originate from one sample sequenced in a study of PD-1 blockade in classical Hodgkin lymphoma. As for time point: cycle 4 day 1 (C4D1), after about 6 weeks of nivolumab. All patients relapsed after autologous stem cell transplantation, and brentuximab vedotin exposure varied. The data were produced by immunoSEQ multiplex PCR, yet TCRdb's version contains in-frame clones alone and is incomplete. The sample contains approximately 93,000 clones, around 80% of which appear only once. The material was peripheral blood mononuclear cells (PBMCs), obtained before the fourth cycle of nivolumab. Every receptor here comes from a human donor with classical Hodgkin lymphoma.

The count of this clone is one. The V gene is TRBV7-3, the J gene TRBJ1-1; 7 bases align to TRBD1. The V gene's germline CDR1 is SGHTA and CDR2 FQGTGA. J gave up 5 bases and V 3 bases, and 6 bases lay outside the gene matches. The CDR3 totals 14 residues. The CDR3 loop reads CASSFSPTGTEAFF. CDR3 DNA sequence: TGTGCCAGCAGCTTCTCCCCGACAGGGACTGAAGCTTTCTTT. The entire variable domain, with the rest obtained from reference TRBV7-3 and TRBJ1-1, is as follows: GAGVSQTPSNKVTEKGKYVELRCDPISGHTALYWYRQSLGQGPEFLIYFQGTGAADDSGLPNDRFFAVRPEGSVSTLKIQRTERGDSAVYLCASSFSPTGTEAFFGQGTRLTVV.

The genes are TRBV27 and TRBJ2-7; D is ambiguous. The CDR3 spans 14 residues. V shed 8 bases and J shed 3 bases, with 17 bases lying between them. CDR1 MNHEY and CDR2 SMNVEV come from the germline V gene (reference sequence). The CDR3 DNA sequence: TGTGCCAGCTCCCCCAGGAGTCGATACTACGAGCAGTACTTC. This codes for CASSPRSRYYEQYF.

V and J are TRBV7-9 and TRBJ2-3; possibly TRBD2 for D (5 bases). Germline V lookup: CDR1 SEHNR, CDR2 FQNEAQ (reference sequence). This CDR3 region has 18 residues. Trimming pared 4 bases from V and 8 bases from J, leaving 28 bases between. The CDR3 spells CASSSEERPKWARGTQYF. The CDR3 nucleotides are TGTGCCAGCAGCTCCGAAGAGCGTCCGAAGTGGGCCCGGGGTACGCAGTATTTT.

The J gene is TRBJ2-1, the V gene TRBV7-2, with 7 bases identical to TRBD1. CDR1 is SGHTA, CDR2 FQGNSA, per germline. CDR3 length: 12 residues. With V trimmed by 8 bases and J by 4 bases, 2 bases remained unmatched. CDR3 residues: CASGGQYNEQFF. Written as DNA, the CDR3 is TGTGCCAGCGGGGGACAGTACAATGAGCAGTTCTTC.

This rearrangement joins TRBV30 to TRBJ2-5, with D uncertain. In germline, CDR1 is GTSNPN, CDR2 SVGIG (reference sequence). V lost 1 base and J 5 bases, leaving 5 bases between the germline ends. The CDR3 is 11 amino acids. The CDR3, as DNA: TGTGCCTGGAGTGGGATCGAGACCCAGTACTTC. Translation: CAWSGIETQYF.

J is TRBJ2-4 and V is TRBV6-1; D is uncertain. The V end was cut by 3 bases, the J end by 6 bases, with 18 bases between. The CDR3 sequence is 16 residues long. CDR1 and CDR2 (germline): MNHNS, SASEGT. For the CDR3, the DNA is TGTGCCAGCAGTGAGGGATGGCCACCCACAAGAAACATTCAGTACTTC. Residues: CASSEGWPPTRNIQYF.

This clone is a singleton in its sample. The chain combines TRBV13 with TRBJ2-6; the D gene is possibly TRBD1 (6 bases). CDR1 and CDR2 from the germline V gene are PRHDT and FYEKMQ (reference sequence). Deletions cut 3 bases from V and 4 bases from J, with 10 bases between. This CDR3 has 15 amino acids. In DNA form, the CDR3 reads TGTGCCAGCAGCTTCAGGGGTACCGGGGCCAACGTCCTGACTTTC. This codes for CASSFRGTGANVLTF. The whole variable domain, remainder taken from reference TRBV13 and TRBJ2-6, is AAGVIQSPRHLIKEKRETATLKCYPIPRHDTVYWYQQGPGQDPQFLISFYEKMQSDKGSIPDRFSAQQFSDYHSELNMSSLELGDSALYFCASSFRGTGANVLTFGAGSRLTVL.

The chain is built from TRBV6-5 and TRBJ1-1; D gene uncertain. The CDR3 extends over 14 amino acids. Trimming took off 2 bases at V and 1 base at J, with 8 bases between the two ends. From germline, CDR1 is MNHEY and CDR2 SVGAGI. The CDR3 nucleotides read TGTGCCAGCAGTTACATGACCCCGAACACTGAAGCTTTCTTT. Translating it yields CASSYMTPNTEAFF.

CDR3 protein: CASSLDRNTEAFF. The CDR3 DNA follows: TGTGCCAGCAGCTTGGACAGAAACACTGAAGCTTTCTTT. This sequence joins TRBV7-2 and TRBJ1-1, with D maybe TRBD1 (6 bases). Germline V gene data show CDR1 as SGHTA and CDR2 as FQGNSA. The length of the CDR3 is 13 residues. Between the trimmed V and J ends, which lost 3 bases and 2 bases, there was a span of 7 bases.

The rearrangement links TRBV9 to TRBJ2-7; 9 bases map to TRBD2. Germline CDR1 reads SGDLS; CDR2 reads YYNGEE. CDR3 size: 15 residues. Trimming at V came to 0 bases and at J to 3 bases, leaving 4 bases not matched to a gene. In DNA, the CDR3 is TGTGCCAGCAGCGTAGGGTCTAGCGGGATCTACGAGCAGTACTTC. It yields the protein CASSVGSSGIYEQYF.

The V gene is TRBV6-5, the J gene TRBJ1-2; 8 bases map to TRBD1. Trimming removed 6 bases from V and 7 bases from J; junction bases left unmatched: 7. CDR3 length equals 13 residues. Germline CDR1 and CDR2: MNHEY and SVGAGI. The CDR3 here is CASRAGQDLGYTF. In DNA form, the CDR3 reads TGTGCCAGCAGAGCGGGACAGGACCTTGGCTACACCTTC.

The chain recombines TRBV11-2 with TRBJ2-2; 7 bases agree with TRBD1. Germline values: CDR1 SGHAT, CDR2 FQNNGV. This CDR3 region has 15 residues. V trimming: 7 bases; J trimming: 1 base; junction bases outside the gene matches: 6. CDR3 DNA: TGTGCCAGCAATAGGGACAGAAGGAACACCGGGGAGCTGTTTTTT. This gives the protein CASNRDRRNTGELFF.

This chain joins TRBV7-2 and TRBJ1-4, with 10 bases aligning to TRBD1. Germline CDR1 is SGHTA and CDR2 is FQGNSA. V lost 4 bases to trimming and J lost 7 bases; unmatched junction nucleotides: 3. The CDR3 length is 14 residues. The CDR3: CASSSDRGGEKLFF. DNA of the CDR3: TGTGCCAGCAGCTCGGACAGGGGGGGTGAAAAACTGTTTTTT.

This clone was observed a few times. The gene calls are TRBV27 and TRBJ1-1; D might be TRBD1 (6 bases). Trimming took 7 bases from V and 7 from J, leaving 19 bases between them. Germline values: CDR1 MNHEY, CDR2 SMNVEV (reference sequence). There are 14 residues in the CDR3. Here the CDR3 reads CASTQGQFSNEAFF. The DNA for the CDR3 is TGTGCCAGCACCCAAGGACAGTTCTCCAATGAAGCTTTCTTT.

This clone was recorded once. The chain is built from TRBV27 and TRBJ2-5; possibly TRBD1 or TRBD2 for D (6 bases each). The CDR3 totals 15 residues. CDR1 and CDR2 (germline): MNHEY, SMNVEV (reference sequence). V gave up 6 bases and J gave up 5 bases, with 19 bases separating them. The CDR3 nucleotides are TGTGCCAGCAGCTTTGGGGGCGCGGGGTGGGAGACCCAGTACTTC. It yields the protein CASSFGGAGWETQYF.

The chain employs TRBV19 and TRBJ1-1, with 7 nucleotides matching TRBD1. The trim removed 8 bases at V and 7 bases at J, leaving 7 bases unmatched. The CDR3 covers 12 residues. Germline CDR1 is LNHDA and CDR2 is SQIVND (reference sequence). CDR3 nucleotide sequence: TGTGCCAGTTACAGGGGTCCCGTTGAAGCTTTCTTT. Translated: CASYRGPVEAFF.

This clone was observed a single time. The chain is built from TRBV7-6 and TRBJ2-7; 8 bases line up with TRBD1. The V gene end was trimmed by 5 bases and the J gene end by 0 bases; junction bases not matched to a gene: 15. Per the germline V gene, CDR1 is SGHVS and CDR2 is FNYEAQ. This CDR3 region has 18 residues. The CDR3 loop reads CASSLLGSGTGSSYEQYF. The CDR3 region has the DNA TGTGCCAGCAGCCTATTAGGATCGGGGACAGGAAGCTCCTACGAGCAGTACTTC.

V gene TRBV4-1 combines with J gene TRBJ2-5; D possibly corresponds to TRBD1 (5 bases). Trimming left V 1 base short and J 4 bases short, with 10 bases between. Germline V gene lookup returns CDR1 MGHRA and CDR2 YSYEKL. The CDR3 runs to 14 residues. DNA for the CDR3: TGCGCCAGCAGCCAAGGGCAGGGTTTAGAGACCCAGTACTTC. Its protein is CASSQGQGLETQYF.

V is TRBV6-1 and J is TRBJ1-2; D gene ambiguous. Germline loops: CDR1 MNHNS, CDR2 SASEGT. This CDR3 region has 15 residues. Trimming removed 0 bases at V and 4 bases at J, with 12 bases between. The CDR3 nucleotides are TGTGCCAGCAGTGAAGCAAGCCAGCCCGTCTATGGCTACACCTTC. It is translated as CASSEASQPVYGYTF.

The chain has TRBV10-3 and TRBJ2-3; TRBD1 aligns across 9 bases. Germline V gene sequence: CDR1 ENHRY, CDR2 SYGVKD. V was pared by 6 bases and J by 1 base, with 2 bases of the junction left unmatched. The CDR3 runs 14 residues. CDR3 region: CAIRRQGGTDTQYF. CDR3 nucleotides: TGTGCCATCAGGCGACAGGGGGGCACAGATACGCAGTATTTT.

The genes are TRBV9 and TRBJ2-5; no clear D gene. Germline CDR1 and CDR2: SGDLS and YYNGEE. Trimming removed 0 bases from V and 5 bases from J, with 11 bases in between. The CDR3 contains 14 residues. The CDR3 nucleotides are TGTGCCAGCAGCGTAGAGGGTGAATGGGAGACCCAGTACTTC. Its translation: CASSVEGEWETQYF.